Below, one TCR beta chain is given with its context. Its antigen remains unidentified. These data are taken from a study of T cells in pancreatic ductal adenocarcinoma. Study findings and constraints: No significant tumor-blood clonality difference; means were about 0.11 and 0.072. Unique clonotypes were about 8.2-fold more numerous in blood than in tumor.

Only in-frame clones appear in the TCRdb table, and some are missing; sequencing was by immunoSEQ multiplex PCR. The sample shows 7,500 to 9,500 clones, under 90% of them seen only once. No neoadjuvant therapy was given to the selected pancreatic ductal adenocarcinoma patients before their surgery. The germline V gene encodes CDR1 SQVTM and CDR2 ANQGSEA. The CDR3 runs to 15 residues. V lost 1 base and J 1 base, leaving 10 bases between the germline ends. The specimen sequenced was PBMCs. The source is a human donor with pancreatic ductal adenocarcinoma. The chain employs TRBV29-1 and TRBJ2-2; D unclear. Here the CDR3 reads CSVEGSSKNTGELFF. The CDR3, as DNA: TGCAGCGTTGAAGGGAGTTCTAAGAACACCGGGGAGCTGTTTTTT.